Below are 14 T cell receptor beta chains sequenced from a single sample in a study of blood T cell repertoires in COVID-19. Assay: immunoSEQ multiplex PCR; the TCRdb copy retains only in-frame clones and omits some. The sample consists of over 150,000 clones, approximately 80% of them appearing once. The sequenced sample was PBMCs or T cells enriched from blood (not recorded which). Receptor source: an older woman who had recovered from COVID-19.

The chain employs TRBV10-3 and TRBJ2-3; the match to TRBD1 covers 7 bases. The junction had 2 bases not matched to a gene; V was cut back by 6 bases and J by 2 bases. The CDR3 covers 13 residues. The germline V gene has CDR1 ENHRY and CDR2 SYGVKD. The CDR3 sequence: CAIRGQSTDTQYF. Written as DNA, the CDR3 is TGTGCCATCAGGGGACAGTCCACAGATACGCAGTATTTT.

The V and J genes are TRBV30 and TRBJ2-7; 7 bases align to TRBD1. The CDR3 spans 15 residues. The junction had 7 bases not matched to a gene; V was cut back by 0 bases and J by 2 bases. Germline V gene sequence: CDR1 GTSNPN, CDR2 SVGIG (reference sequence). CDR3 in DNA: TGTGCCTGGAGTGTAGGATTGGGACAGACCTACGAGCAGTACTTC. It encodes CAWSVGLGQTYEQYF.

V and J are TRBV6-5 and TRBJ2-7, with 10 bases identical to TRBD1. J was trimmed by 2 bases and V by 6 bases; bases with no gene match: 7. Germline-derived CDR1 and CDR2 are MNHEY and SVGAGI. CDR3 length: 15 amino acids. In nucleotides, the CDR3 is TGTGCCAGCAGACCGGGACAGGGGTTGACCTACGAGCAGTACTTC. This gives the protein CASRPGQGLTYEQYF.

The gene calls are TRBV2 and TRBJ2-1; D is perhaps TRBD2 (6 bases). V dropped 6 bases and J dropped 1 base, with 13 bases sitting between them. The germline V gene encodes CDR1 SNHLY and CDR2 FYNNEI. CDR3 size: 15 residues. In nucleotides, the CDR3 is TGTGCCAGCAGAATAAGCGGAGGGTCCTACAATGAGCAGTTCTTC. This translates into CASRISGGSYNEQFF.

This chain links TRBV27 with TRBJ1-4, with D perhaps matching TRBD1 (5 bases). The V gene's germline CDR1 is MNHEY and CDR2 SMNVEV (reference sequence). V was clipped by 6 bases and J by 2 bases, with 13 bases between them. The CDR3 contains 15 residues. The CDR3 bases are TGTGCCAGCAGGCCCCAGACAGATACTAATGAAAAACTGTTTTTT. This sequence encodes CASRPQTDTNEKLFF.

The rearrangement joins TRBV2 to TRBJ1-1; TRBD1 might be the D (5 bases). Looked up from germline, CDR1 is SNHLY and CDR2 is FYNNEI. V lost 5 bases, J lost 5 bases, and 9 bases lay in between. The CDR3 runs 12 residues. The CDR3 spells CASSQGATEAFF. CDR3 nucleotide sequence: TGTGCCAGCAGTCAAGGGGCGACTGAAGCTTTCTTT.

The rearrangement joins TRBV10-2 to TRBJ1-5; the D gene is possibly TRBD1 (5 bases). V dropped 8 bases and J dropped 4 bases, with 12 bases sitting between them. Germline CDR1 WSHSY, CDR2 SAAADI. The CDR3 is 13 residues long. CDR3 nucleotide sequence: TGCGCCAGCCGGGGAGGGACTAATCAGCCCCAGCATTTT. This gives the protein CASRGGTNQPQHF.

The chain uses TRBV5-4 and TRBJ2-5; D not resolved. V was cut by 0 bases and J by 0 bases, with 6 bases left in between. CDR3 length: 14 amino acids. The germline V gene encodes CDR1 SGHNT and CDR2 YYREEE (reference sequence). The CDR3 here is CASSLERNQETQYF. CDR3 bases: TGTGCCAGCAGCTTGGAGAGGAACCAAGAGACCCAGTACTTC.

This chain links TRBV27 with TRBJ1-2; TRBD1 aligns across 11 bases. This CDR3 comprises 14 residues. With V trimmed by 4 bases and J by 6 bases, 4 bases remained unmatched. Germline V gives CDR1 MNHEY, CDR2 SMNVEV (reference sequence). CDR3 in amino acids: CASSWTGGWDGYTF. CDR3 DNA: TGTGCCAGCAGTTGGACAGGGGGCTGGGATGGCTACACCTTC.

The chain carries TRBV29-1 and TRBJ1-2; a weak D match, TRBD1 (5 bases). With 6 bases removed from V and 6 bases from J, the gap between germline ends came to 11 bases. The CDR3 spans 11 residues. From germline, CDR1 is SQVTM and CDR2 ANQGSEA. Here the CDR3 DNA reads TGCAGCGTGTGGGGGGGTGATGGCTACACCTTC. Its protein product is CSVWGGDGYTF.

This rearrangement joins TRBV19 to TRBJ1-2, with D possibly being TRBD1 (6 bases). The CDR3 extends over 15 amino acids. Germline V lookup: CDR1 LNHDA, CDR2 SQIVND (reference sequence). The V end lost 7 bases, the J end lost 8 bases, and 23 bases lay between the germline ends. CDR3 residues: CASNTLDRNLRGYTF. In DNA form, the CDR3 reads TGTGCCAGTAACACCCTTGACAGGAACCTTAGGGGCTACACCTTC. The full variable domain, in which reference TRBV19 and TRBJ1-2 provide the parts outside the CDR3, is DGGITQSPKYLFRKEGQNVTLSCEQNLNHDAMYWYRQDPGQGLRLIYYSQIVNDFQKGDIAEGYSVSREKKESFPLTVTSAQKNPTAFYLCASNTLDRNLRGYTFGSGTRLTVV.

The chain has TRBV6-5 and TRBJ1-1; TRBD1 agrees at 10 bases. Per germline, CDR1 MNHEY and CDR2 SVGAGI. Unmatched junction bases numbered 6, after V lost 2 bases and J lost 6 bases. The CDR3 consists of 15 residues. The CDR3 nucleotides are TGTGCCAGCAGTTACACGACAGGGGGCGAGGCTGAAGCTTTCTTT. Its protein is CASSYTTGGEAEAFF.

V is TRBV7-9 and J is TRBJ1-5; 9 positions agree with TRBD1. The CDR3 is made up of 14 amino acids. Germline V gives CDR1 SEHNR, CDR2 FQNEAQ (reference sequence). V lost 5 bases to trimming and J lost 7 bases; unmatched junction nucleotides: 6. For the CDR3, the DNA is TGTGCCAGCAGCCCGGGACAGGGCCTCCAGCCCCAGCATTTT. It encodes CASSPGQGLQPQHF. Full variable domain (outside the CDR3, taken from reference TRBV7-9 and TRBJ1-5): DTGVSQNPRHKITKRGQNVTFRCDPISEHNRLYWYRQTLGQGPEFLTYFQNEAQLEKSRLLSDRFSAERPKGSFSTLEIQRTEQGDSAMYLCASSPGQGLQPQHFGDGTRLSIL.

This sequence joins TRBV9 and TRBJ2-1; a possible D gene is TRBD1 (5 bases). Germline V gives CDR1 SGDLS, CDR2 YYNGEE. The CDR3 has 13 residues. V was trimmed by 4 bases and J by 7 bases, leaving 12 bases between them. The CDR3 DNA sequence: TGTGCCAGCAGCCGAGACCAGGGAAATGAGCAGTTCTTC. This codes for CASSRDQGNEQFF. The whole variable domain, remainder taken from reference TRBV9 and TRBJ2-1, is DSGVTQTPKHLITATGQRVTLRCSPRSGDLSVYWYQQSLDQGLQFLIQYYNGEERAKGNILERFSAQQFPDLHSELNLSSLELGDSALYFCASSRDQGNEQFFGPGTRLTVL.